The 21 T cell receptor beta chains listed next were all sequenced from one sample in a study of blood T cell repertoires in COVID-19. Assay used: immunoSEQ multiplex PCR; TCRdb lists only in-frame clones, some missing. There are some 200,000 clones in the sample; around 84% occur only once, and 5.9% lies in the top ten. Sequencing was performed on peripheral blood. These receptors originate from a man older than 75 with acute or convalescent COVID-19.

The CDR3 region is CASSRQGTSGYEQYF. In DNA, the CDR3 is TGTGCCAGCAGCCGTCAGGGGACTAGCGGTTACGAGCAGTACTTC. The rearrangement uses TRBV7-2 and TRBJ2-7, with 11 bases that match TRBD2. Trimming at V came to 5 bases and at J to 4 bases, leaving 7 bases not matched to a gene. CDR1 is SGHTA, CDR2 FQGNSA, per germline. This CDR3 is 15 amino acids long.

The chain links TRBV5-1 to TRBJ1-2; no definite D call. V lost 0 bases and J lost 4, with 10 bases in between. The CDR3 is 14 residues long. From germline, CDR1 is SGHRS and CDR2 YFSETQ. The CDR3 DNA sequence: TGCGCCAGCAGCTTGGGGCCAGGCCCCTATGGCTACACCTTC. It codes for CASSLGPGPYGYTF. The full variable domain, with the rest looked up from reference TRBV5-1 and TRBJ1-2, is KAGVTQTPRYLIKTRGQQVTLSCSPISGHRSVSWYQQTPGQGLQFLFEYFSETQRNKGNFPGRFSGRQFSNSRSEMNVSTLELGDSALYLCASSLGPGPYGYTFGSGTRLTVV.

V is TRBV28 and J is TRBJ2-7; 8 bases agree with TRBD1. The germline gives CDR1 MDHEN, CDR2 SYDVKM. J lost 1 base, V lost 3 bases, and 2 bases had no gene match. The CDR3 consists of 14 residues. The CDR3 reads CASSLYRGSYEQYF. As DNA, the CDR3 is TGTGCCAGCAGTTTGTACAGGGGGTCCTACGAGCAGTACTTC.

The genes are TRBV28 and TRBJ1-4; TRBD1 matches 11 bases. Germline CDR1 reads MDHEN; CDR2 reads SYDVKM. CDR3 length: 14 amino acids. Trimming removed 3 bases from V and 7 bases from J; junction bases left unmatched: 1. CDR3 sequence: CASSLGQGVEKLFF. Here the CDR3 DNA reads TGTGCCAGCAGTTTGGGACAGGGGGTTGAAAAACTGTTTTTT.

J is TRBJ2-1 and V is TRBV4-1, with 7 bases fitting TRBD2. The germline V gene encodes CDR1 MGHRA and CDR2 YSYEKL. This CDR3 has 17 residues. J was trimmed by 0 bases and V by 4 bases; bases with no gene match: 9. The CDR3 bases are TGCGCCAGCAGCCGCGGGACTACCAGTCCCTCCTACAATGAGCAGTTCTTC. This gives the protein CASSRGTTSPSYNEQFF.

This clone came up a few times. The genes are TRBV2 and TRBJ1-1, with 8 bases aligning to TRBD1. CDR3 length: 15 residues. V dropped 4 bases and J dropped 4; count of bases not matched to a gene: 8. The V gene's germline CDR1 is SNHLY and CDR2 FYNNEI. The CDR3 DNA follows: TGTGCCAGCAGTGGTCAGGGGGCGCGGAGCACTGAAGCTTTCTTT. Residues: CASSGQGARSTEAFF.

V is TRBV9 and J is TRBJ1-4; 7 positions agree with TRBD1. The CDR3 is 15 residues long. CDR1 is SGDLS, CDR2 YYNGEE, per germline. V gave up 3 bases and J gave up 4 bases; unmatched junction bases: 6. CDR3 bases: TGTGCCAGCAGCGCTTCACAGGGGATTAATGAAAAACTGTTTTTT. Protein product: CASSASQGINEKLFF. The complete variable domain, with remaining parts taken from reference TRBV9 and TRBJ1-4, reads DSGVTQTPKHLITATGQRVTLRCSPRSGDLSVYWYQQSLDQGLQFLIQYYNGEERAKGNILERFSAQQFPDLHSELNLSSLELGDSALYFCASSASQGINEKLFFGSGTQLSVL.

This chain links TRBV19 with TRBJ1-5; the match to TRBD1 covers 8 bases. Trimming cost V 2 bases and J 1 base; bases outside gene matches: 1. This CDR3 has 15 residues. Germline V CDR1 and CDR2: LNHDA, SQIVND (reference sequence). The CDR3 sequence: CASSIRDRSNQPQHF. CDR3 DNA sequence: TGTGCCAGTAGTATAAGGGACAGGAGCAATCAGCCCCAGCATTTT.

The chain combines TRBV9 with TRBJ2-1; 11 nucleotides match TRBD2. Germline V gene lookup returns CDR1 SGDLS and CDR2 YYNGEE. The CDR3 is 15 residues long. With V trimmed by 2 bases and J by 10 bases, 8 bases remained unmatched. The CDR3 protein is CASSVTSGKTREQFF. The CDR3 coding sequence is TGTGCCAGCAGCGTGACTAGCGGGAAGACTCGCGAGCAGTTCTTC.

The V gene is TRBV5-6, the J gene TRBJ1-6; 8 positions match TRBD1. This CDR3 has 16 amino acids. V trimming: 4 bases; J trimming: 5 bases; junction bases outside the gene matches: 8. The germline gives CDR1 SGHDT, CDR2 YYEEEE. CDR3: CASSPGQGRDNSPLHF. Written as DNA, the CDR3 is TGTGCCAGCAGCCCTGGACAGGGTCGGGATAATTCACCCCTCCACTTT. The full variable domain, its missing parts supplied by reference TRBV5-6 and TRBJ1-6, is DAGVTQSPTHLIKTRGQQVTLRCSPKSGHDTVSWYQQALGQGPQFIFQYYEEEERQRGNFPDRFSGHQFPNYSSELNVNALLLGDSALYLCASSPGQGRDNSPLHFGNGTRLTVT.

The J gene is TRBJ1-2, the V gene TRBV6-5, with D possibly TRBD1 on 6 matching bases. Trimming removed 6 bases at V and 6 bases at J, with 14 bases between. The CDR3 spans 13 residues. The germline gives CDR1 MNHEY, CDR2 SVGAGI. CDR3 DNA sequence: TGTGCCAGCAGCTACGCGGGGGCGAATGGCTACACCTTC. This encodes CASSYAGANGYTF.

This chain uses TRBV6-5 with TRBJ1-5; D unclear. The CDR3 is made up of 12 amino acids. The germline V and J ends were trimmed by 10 bases and 6 bases, with 13 bases remaining between them. Germline V gene data show CDR1 as MNHEY and CDR2 as SVGAGI. The CDR3 sequence: CATLSEGQPQHF. DNA for the CDR3: TGTGCCACTCTCTCGGAGGGTCAGCCCCAGCATTTT.

The J gene is TRBJ2-1, the V gene TRBV5-1, with a possible D match to TRBD2 (7 bases). CDR3 length equals 16 residues. Germline V gene lookup returns CDR1 SGHRS and CDR2 YFSETQ. Trimming left V 4 bases short and J 0 bases short, with 14 bases between. The CDR3 coding sequence is TGCGCCAGCAGCAGGGAGGGGGGAGGCTCCTACAATGAGCAGTTCTTC. It specifies CASSREGGGSYNEQFF.

The rearrangement links TRBV5-1 to TRBJ2-2, with D perhaps matching TRBD1 (5 bases). This CDR3 region has 15 residues. Trimming shortened V by 0 bases and J by 7 bases, and 13 bases separated the two germline ends. Germline CDR1 and CDR2: SGHRS and YFSETQ. The CDR3 loop reads CASSLDGRAIGELFF. The DNA of the CDR3 is TGCGCCAGCAGCTTGGACGGCAGGGCTATCGGGGAGCTGTTTTTT. Looking up the rest from reference TRBV5-1 and TRBJ2-2 gives the full variable domain: KAGVTQTPRYLIKTRGQQVTLSCSPISGHRSVSWYQQTPGQGLQFLFEYFSETQRNKGNFPGRFSGRQFSNSRSEMNVSTLELGDSALYLCASSLDGRAIGELFFGEGSRLTVL.

The rearrangement uses TRBV6-6 and TRBJ2-5; 8 nucleotides line up with TRBD2. CDR1 and CDR2 (germline): MNHNY, SVGAGI (reference sequence). The CDR3 totals 12 residues. The V and J ends lost 8 bases and 4 bases, in that order; junction bases with no gene match: 3. As DNA, the CDR3 is TGTGCCAGCGGCCGGGGGGGAGAGACCCAGTACTTC. It encodes CASGRGGETQYF.

This clone was found once. This chain joins TRBV2 and TRBJ1-4, with D hard to call. Trimming cost V 7 bases and J 0 bases, with 9 bases left between them. The CDR3 loop spans 14 amino acids. Germline V gene lookup returns CDR1 SNHLY and CDR2 FYNNEI. CDR3 protein: CASKRSSTNEKLFF. The CDR3 DNA is TGTGCCAGCAAGAGGAGTTCAACTAATGAAAAACTGTTTTTT.

This clone was picked up a small number of times. The rearrangement uses TRBV9 and TRBJ2-2; D possibly corresponds to TRBD2 (6 bases). Per the germline V gene, CDR1 is SGDLS and CDR2 is YYNGEE. Trimming stripped 4 bases from V and 6 bases from J, with 16 bases between. This CDR3 has 15 amino acids. The CDR3 spells CASSPSVQFAGELFF. The CDR3, as DNA: TGTGCCAGCAGCCCTAGCGTACAATTTGCCGGGGAGCTGTTTTTT.

The gene calls are TRBV6-1 and TRBJ2-3; unclear D gene. CDR3 length equals 12 residues. Trimming stripped 2 bases from V and 6 bases from J, with 6 bases between. CDR1 and CDR2 from the germline V gene are MNHNS and SASEGT. The CDR3 DNA reads TGTGCCAGCAGTGAAAATCGTGATACGCAGTATTTT. Translation: CASSENRDTQYF.

This chain uses TRBV10-3 with TRBJ2-4; 10 positions match TRBD1. The germline V gene encodes CDR1 ENHRY and CDR2 SYGVKD. V was pared by 9 bases and J by 2 bases, with 4 bases of the junction left unmatched. The CDR3 length is 14 residues. CDR3: CAIRQGATKNIQYF. The DNA of the CDR3 is TGTGCCATACGACAGGGGGCAACCAAAAACATTCAGTACTTC.

The chain has TRBV18 and TRBJ2-2; TRBD2 matches 10 bases. This CDR3 is built from 16 residues. With 4 bases clipped from V and 7 bases from J, the junction kept 9 bases outside the gene matches. The germline V gene has CDR1 KGHSH and CDR2 LQKENI. CDR3 DNA sequence: TGTGCCAGCTCACAAGTTACTAGCGGGATGGTCGGGGAGCTGTTTTTT. Its translation is CASSQVTSGMVGELFF. The entire variable domain, with the rest obtained from reference TRBV18 and TRBJ2-2, is as follows: NAGVMQNPRHLVRRRGQEARLRCSPMKGHSHVYWYRQLPEEGLKFMVYLQKENIIDESGMPKERFSAEFPKEGPSILRIQQVVRGDSAAYFCASSQVTSGMVGELFFGEGSRLTVL.

As concerns this clone: The junction and the germline gene differ at one end; a read error may be behind it. The chain joins TRBV7-7 to TRBJ2-2; D is unresolved. Germline-derived CDR1 and CDR2 are SSHAT and FNYEAQ (reference sequence). The CDR3 consists of 13 residues. CDR3 sequence reads: CASSIPHTGELFF. The CDR3 DNA follows: TGTGCTAGCAGCATTCCTCACACCGGGGAGCTGTTTTTT.